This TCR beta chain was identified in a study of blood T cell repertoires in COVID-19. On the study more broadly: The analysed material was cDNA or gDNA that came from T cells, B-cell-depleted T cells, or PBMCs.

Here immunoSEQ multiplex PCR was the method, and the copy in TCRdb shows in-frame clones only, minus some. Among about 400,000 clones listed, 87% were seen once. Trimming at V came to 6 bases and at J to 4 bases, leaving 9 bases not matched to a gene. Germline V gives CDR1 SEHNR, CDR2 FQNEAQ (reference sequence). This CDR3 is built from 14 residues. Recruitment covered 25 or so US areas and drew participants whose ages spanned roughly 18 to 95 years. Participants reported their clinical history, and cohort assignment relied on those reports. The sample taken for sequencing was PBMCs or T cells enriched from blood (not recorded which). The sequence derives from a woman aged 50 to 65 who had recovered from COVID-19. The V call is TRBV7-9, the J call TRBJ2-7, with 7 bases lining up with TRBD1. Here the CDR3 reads CASSSGQAAYEQYF. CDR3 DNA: TGTGCCAGCAGTTCCGGACAGGCAGCTTACGAGCAGTACTTC.